This is a list of T cell receptor beta chains from one sample in a study of blood T cell repertoires in COVID-19. The method was immunoSEQ multiplex PCR; TCRdb's version includes in-frame clones alone and lacks a portion of them. The sample consists of a few hundred thousand clones, around 86% of them appearing once. The sequencing sample was made of peripheral blood. The receptors were sampled from a man aged 18 to 30 with active or convalescent COVID-19. Each CDR3 is given with its conserved first and last residue. Fields, in order: CDR3 DNA, CDR3 protein, clone size, D gene, V gene, J gene. The D gene is left open where the match is weak. Clone size is stated in some rows and not others, as once, few, many or a class when expanded.

TGCAGCGTTGAACGAGATGTAAATACGCAGTATTTT	CSVERDVNTQYF	.	.	TRBV29-1	TRBJ2-3
TGCGCCAGCAGCCCTATAGGGGCGACTGGTACCACTGAAGCTTTCTTT	CASSPIGATGTTEAFF	few	.	TRBV4-3	TRBJ1-1
TGTGCCATCAACTCTCCTGACAGGGGGGAAGAGACCCAGTACTTC	CAINSPDRGEETQYF	.	TRBD1	TRBV10-3	TRBJ2-5
TGTGCCAGCAGTTTACCAAATTACTCAACTGAAGCTTTCTTT	CASSLPNYSTEAFF	.	.	TRBV28	TRBJ1-1
TGTGCCATCAGCCAGGATGAAGAGACCCAGTACTTC	CAISQDEETQYF	.	.	TRBV10-3	TRBJ2-5
TGTGCCAGCTGGGGCAGCGGGGCCACAGATACGCAGTATTTT	CASWGSGATDTQYF	.	TRBD2	TRBV6-6	TRBJ2-3
TGTGCCAGCAGCCTTTCTGCGGGATTTAATTCACCCCTCCACTTT	CASSLSAGFNSPLHF	few	.	TRBV16	TRBJ1-6
TGTGCCAGCAGTGACCTCGCTAGCGGGGCTTCAGATACGCAGTATTTT	CASSDLASGASDTQYF	.	TRBD2	TRBV25-1	TRBJ2-3
TGTGCCACCAGTGATGGCGGGGCAAGGAGCTATGAGCAGTTCTTC	CATSDGGARSYEQFF	.	.	TRBV24-1	TRBJ2-1
TGCGCCAGCAGCTTTGGGGCAGCCGATTCACCCCTCCACTTT	CASSFGAADSPLHF	once	.	TRBV5-1	TRBJ1-6
TGTGCCAGCAGCCCCCGCGTGAGCACCATATATTTT	CASSPRVSTIYF	.	.	TRBV7-2	TRBJ1-3
TGCGCCAGCAGCCCTGGCGGGGTGAGGGAGACCCAGTACTTC	CASSPGGVRETQYF	.	.	TRBV5-1	TRBJ2-5
TGTGCCAGTAGTCCGAGGACACTAGCGGGGTACAATGAGCAGTTCTTC	CASSPRTLAGYNEQFF	.	TRBD2	TRBV19	TRBJ2-1
TGTGCCAGCAGCCAAACGGGAGGGGGGGAGCAGTACTTC	CASSQTGGGEQYF	.	TRBD2	TRBV4-2	TRBJ2-7
TGTGCCAGCAGCCCCGATAGCGGGGGGCCTAACACCGGGGAGCTGTTTTTT	CASSPDSGGPNTGELFF	.	TRBD2	TRBV3-1/TRBV3-2	TRBJ2-2
TGTGCCAGCAGCCAAGATGCTAGATCAGATACGCAGTATTTT	CASSQDARSDTQYF	.	.	TRBV3-1/TRBV3-2	TRBJ2-3
TGTGCCAGTAGTCTGCTAGCGGGGTCCTACAATGAGCAGTTCTTC	CASSLLAGSYNEQFF	.	TRBD2	TRBV19	TRBJ2-1
TGTGCCACCAGTGATTTGCCCGGGAGGGCGTACAATGAGCAGTTCTTC	CATSDLPGRAYNEQFF	.	TRBD2	TRBV24-1	TRBJ2-1
TGTGCCAGCAGCTTAGCGAACAGGGCGTATGGCTACACCTTC	CASSLANRAYGYTF	.	.	TRBV7-2	TRBJ1-2
TGCAGCGTCAGATTACTAGCGGGGTTGGTTGATACGCAGTATTTT	CSVRLLAGLVDTQYF	once	TRBD2	TRBV29-1	TRBJ2-3
TGTGCCAGCAGGGGGCAAAATAATTCACCCCTCCACTTT	CASRGQNNSPLHF	.	.	TRBV6-5	TRBJ1-6
TGCGCCAGCAGCCACAGATACGCGGCGGGATTAGCGGGAGGTGAGCAGTTCTTC	CASSHRYAAGLAGGEQFF	.	TRBD2	TRBV4-1	TRBJ2-1
TGCGCCAGCAGTCCAAGCGGGGGGGCTCCCGATACGCAGTATTTT	CASSPSGGAPDTQYF	.	TRBD2	TRBV10-2	TRBJ2-3
TGTGCCAGCAGCGTAGTTCCCGATGAGCAGTTCTTC	CASSVVPDEQFF	.	.	TRBV9	TRBJ2-1
TGTGCCTGGAAAATCTCGGCAGGGGGCAGGAAGACCCAGTACTTC	CAWKISAGGRKTQYF	.	TRBD1	TRBV30	TRBJ2-5
TGTGCCAGCAGGCGGCCGGGAATGGGAGCTTTCTTT	CASRRPGMGAFF	few	.	TRBV6-5	TRBJ1-1
TGTGCCAGCTCACGGGACAGGGGGGGCCGGCCCCAGCATTTT	CASSRDRGGRPQHF	.	TRBD1	TRBV18	TRBJ1-5
TGTGCCATCAGTGAGGAGAGAACTAATGAAAAACTGTTTTTT	CAISEERTNEKLFF	.	.	TRBV10-3	TRBJ1-4
TGTGCCAGCAGTTTAGCGCTGGCAGGGGGCCAGTACTTC	CASSLALAGGQYF	few	TRBD1	TRBV12-3/TRBV12-4	TRBJ2-7
TGTGCCAGCAGCTTAGGGGGAGGGAGGCAAGAGACCCAGTACTTC	CASSLGGGRQETQYF	.	TRBD2	TRBV7-8	TRBJ2-5
TGTGCCAGCAGCTTGGGGGACAGGGCCTACGAGCAGTACTTC	CASSLGDRAYEQYF	.	TRBD1	TRBV5-4	TRBJ2-7
TGTGCCAGCAGCCCCTACGGGACAGCCTCTGGAAACACCATATATTTT	CASSPYGTASGNTIYF	.	TRBD1	TRBV6-2/TRBV6-3	TRBJ1-3
TGCAGCGCCCGACAGGGGCATGCAGATACGCAGTATTTT	CSARQGHADTQYF	.	TRBD1	TRBV29-1	TRBJ2-3
TGTGCCAGCAGCTTGATCCGGGCTAGCGGGGTCTACGAGCAGTACTTC	CASSLIRASGVYEQYF	.	TRBD2	TRBV7-3	TRBJ2-7
TGTGCCAGCAGGTCCCGGGGGGGGAACTACGAGCAGTACTTC	CASRSRGGNYEQYF	few	TRBD2	TRBV6-6	TRBJ2-7
TGCAGCGTTGGGTGGAGCTCCTATAATTCACCCCTCCACTTT	CSVGWSSYNSPLHF	.	.	TRBV29-1	TRBJ1-6
TGCAGCGTCCCTCCGGGACTAGCGGGAGGGCCGGCGGAGACCCAGTACTTC	CSVPPGLAGGPAETQYF	.	TRBD2	TRBV29-1	TRBJ2-5
TGTGCCAGCAGAACCGGGACAGGGCCCCCCTACGAGCAGTACTTC	CASRTGTGPPYEQYF	.	TRBD1	TRBV28	TRBJ2-7
TGTGCCTGGACCGCCGGAGGAAATGAAAAACTGTTTTTT	CAWTAGGNEKLFF	.	.	TRBV30	TRBJ1-4
TGTGCCAGACTTGGGACACAAGGCTACACCTTC	CARLGTQGYTF	.	.	TRBV30	TRBJ1-2
TGTGCCAGCAGCTTAGACCGGGACAGGATAGAGACCCAGTACTTC	CASSLDRDRIETQYF	.	TRBD1	TRBV7-2	TRBJ2-5
TGTGCCAGTAGTTCCTCAGGCGGGGAAAAACTGTTTTTT	CASSSSGGEKLFF	.	.	TRBV19	TRBJ1-4
TGTGCCAGCAGCTGGGGGGGGTCTCTCTACGAGCAGTACTTC	CASSWGGSLYEQYF	.	TRBD2	TRBV11-2	TRBJ2-7
TGTGCCAGTAGTGCTTCTAGCGGGTCCTACGAGCAGTACTTC	CASSASSGSYEQYF	.	TRBD2	TRBV19	TRBJ2-7
TGTGCCAGCAGCTTAGCGGAGGCGGTTGGGACTGAAGCTTTCTTT	CASSLAEAVGTEAFF	.	.	TRBV7-8	TRBJ1-1
TGTGCCAGCAGCCCCTTCGGGGGGGCGAACACTGAAGCTTTCTTT	CASSPFGGANTEAFF	.	.	TRBV9	TRBJ1-1
TGTGCCACCAGCTCCCGGGGACACCCCACCGGGGAGCTGTTTTTT	CATSSRGHPTGELFF	.	.	TRBV15	TRBJ2-2
TGTGCCAGCAGTGGACTAGCGGGGGTATCCGGGGAGCTGTTTTTT	CASSGLAGVSGELFF	.	TRBD2	TRBV2	TRBJ2-2
TGTGCCAGCGCCTCAAGCCCAACTAGCGGGGAGACCCAGTACTTC	CASASSPTSGETQYF	.	TRBD2	TRBV6-5	TRBJ2-5
TGTGCCAGCAGTTTCCAGGGGTCACCCCTCCACTTT	CASSFQGSPLHF	.	.	TRBV12-3/TRBV12-4	TRBJ1-6
TGTGCCAGCAGGGGGCGTGCAGATACGCAGTATTTT	CASRGRADTQYF	.	.	TRBV21-1	TRBJ2-3
TGTGCCAGCAGACAAGCGGACAGTAACACTGAAGCTTTCTTT	CASRQADSNTEAFF	.	.	TRBV4-2	TRBJ1-1
TGTGCCAGCAGCGAATACCCGACCGGGACAGGGTTTGAGCAGTACTTC	CASSEYPTGTGFEQYF	.	TRBD1	TRBV7-9	TRBJ2-7